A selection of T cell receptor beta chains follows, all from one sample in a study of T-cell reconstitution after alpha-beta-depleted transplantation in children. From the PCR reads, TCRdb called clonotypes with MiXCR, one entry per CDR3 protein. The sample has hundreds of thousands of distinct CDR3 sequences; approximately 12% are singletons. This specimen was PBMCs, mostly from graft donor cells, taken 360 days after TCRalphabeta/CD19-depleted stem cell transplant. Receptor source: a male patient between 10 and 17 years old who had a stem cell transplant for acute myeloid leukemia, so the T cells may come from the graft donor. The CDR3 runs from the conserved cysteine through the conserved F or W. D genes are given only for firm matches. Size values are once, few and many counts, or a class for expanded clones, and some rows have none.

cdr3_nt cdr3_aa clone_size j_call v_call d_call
TGTGCCAGCAGTCAATTAGAAGGGAATTTTCGGAATGAGCAGTTCTTC CASSQLEGNFRNEQFF many TRBJ2-1 TRBV7-3 NA
TGCGCCAGCAGCCAAGAGCAGCGCCCATACGAGCAGTACTTC CASSQEQRPYEQYF few TRBJ2-7 TRBV4-3 NA
TGTGCCAGCAGTCTAAGCGGGAGTGTCTCCTACGAGCAGTACTTC CASSLSGSVSYEQYF NA TRBJ2-7 TRBV12-3/TRBV12-4 TRBD2
TGTGCCTGGAGTGTACGGCTGACTAGCGCAGACCCCTACGAGCAGTACTTC CAWSVRLTSADPYEQYF many TRBJ2-7 TRBV30 TRBD2
TGTGCCAGCAGCTTTCGGGCATCGGGAGAGCAGTACTTC CASSFRASGEQYF many TRBJ2-7 TRBV7-9 NA
TGTGCCAGCAGCTTAGACCCCCGGGAGACCCAGTACTTC CASSLDPRETQYF NA TRBJ2-5 TRBV7-2 NA
TGTGCCAGCAGTTGGACGACAGTCTCCTACGAGCAGTACTTC CASSWTTVSYEQYF few TRBJ2-7 TRBV6-2/TRBV6-3 NA
TGCGCCAGCAGCCTGACGACCTCGACAGCCTACACAGATACGCAGTATTTT CASSLTTSTAYTDTQYF NA TRBJ2-3 TRBV5-1 NA
TGCAGTGCTAGACCTACGGGACCGAACGAGCAGTACTTC CSARPTGPNEQYF once TRBJ2-7 TRBV20-1 NA
TGTGCCAGCAGCGCCTCTGCCTTTGGACCAACAGACCCCTCCAGCTATAACTATGGCTACACCTTC CASSASAFGPTDPSSYNYGYTF few TRBJ1-2 TRBV9 NA
TGTGCCAGCAGCGCCCAGGGGGCGCTGGTTGCTGGGGCCAACGTCCTGACTTTC CASSAQGALVAGANVLTF NA TRBJ2-6 TRBV6-4 TRBD1
TGTGCTAGTGGGGACAGTATAACCTACGAGCAGTACTTC CASGDSITYEQYF NA TRBJ2-7 TRBV12-5 NA
TGTGCCAGCAGCAGGGGGCGCAGGTACGAGCAGTACTTC CASSRGRRYEQYF many TRBJ2-7 TRBV6-2/TRBV6-3 TRBD1
TGTGCCAGCAGCCCTACCCGTGGAATAGCAGACTACGAGCAGTACTTC CASSPTRGIADYEQYF few TRBJ2-7 TRBV9 NA
TGTGCCACCAGCAGAGCGGGCACAGCCTACGAGCAGTACTTC CATSRAGTAYEQYF many TRBJ2-7 TRBV15 NA
TGTGCCAGCAGCTTGCCAGGACAGGGGGCAGGAGAGCAGTACTTC CASSLPGQGAGEQYF many TRBJ2-7 TRBV5-4 TRBD1
TGTGCCATCAGGGGAGGACCGACGGATGAGCAGTTCTTC CAIRGGPTDEQFF few TRBJ2-1 TRBV10-3 NA
TGTGCCAGCTCACCAAGGACAGGGGCAAGCTCTGGGGCCAACGTCCTGACTTTC CASSPRTGASSGANVLTF NA TRBJ2-6 TRBV18 TRBD1
TGCGCCAGCAGCTTGGCCGGTGGGACCGGTTACGAGCAGTACTTC CASSLAGGTGYEQYF few TRBJ2-7 TRBV5-1 NA
TGTGCCAGCGAAGGACTAGACCGTTACGAGCAGTACTTC CASEGLDRYEQYF NA TRBJ2-7 TRBV28 TRBD2
TGTGCCAGCAGTTTTCAGCCAGACGCCGGGGAGCTGTTTTTT CASSFQPDAGELFF NA TRBJ2-2 TRBV28 NA
TGTGCCAGCAGGGAACTCTCTGCCTGGGGCAATGAGCAGTTCTTC CASRELSAWGNEQFF few TRBJ2-1 TRBV12-3/TRBV12-4 NA
TGCAGTGCTAGGGCCCCCTTGGAGACCCAGTACTTC CSARAPLETQYF NA TRBJ2-5 TRBV20-1 NA
TGTGCCAGCTCACCTCTTAGGGCCGGCGTGGCGCAGTATTTT CASSPLRAGVAQYF NA TRBJ2-3 TRBV18 NA
TGCAGCGCCAAACGGACTAGCGGAACCTACGAGCAGTACTTC CSAKRTSGTYEQYF NA TRBJ2-7 TRBV29-1 TRBD2
TGTGCCAGCAGTTCTCCAGCGAACAATGAGCAGTTCTTC CASSSPANNEQFF NA TRBJ2-1 TRBV27 NA
TGTGCCAGCAGCCCGTACCTTAGGGGCGGCTCCTACAATGAGCAGTTCTTC CASSPYLRGGSYNEQFF NA TRBJ2-1 TRBV7-3 NA
TGTGCCAGCAGCTTCGGGGTTCTAGCGGCCTACGAGCAGTACTTC CASSFGVLAAYEQYF NA TRBJ2-7 TRBV7-2 TRBD2
TGCAGCGTTGTAGCGGGAATGGGCTACAATGAGCAGTTCTTC CSVVAGMGYNEQFF few TRBJ2-1 TRBV29-1 TRBD2
TGTGCCAGCAGGATCGGGGTTTCCTACAATGAGCAGTTCTTC CASRIGVSYNEQFF few TRBJ2-1 TRBV27 NA
TGCAGTGCCCAAATGAGGACGACGGATACGCAGTATTTT CSAQMRTTDTQYF NA TRBJ2-3 TRBV20-1 NA
TGTGCCAGCAGCACTCGACAGGGTACTAATGAAAAACTGTTTTTT CASSTRQGTNEKLFF few TRBJ1-4 TRBV14 TRBD1
TGTGCCAGCAGCCAAGACCGATCCCACCTTCGACTAGCGGGTCCCTCCTACAATGAGCAGTTCTTC CASSQDRSHLRLAGPSYNEQFF NA TRBJ2-1 TRBV14 TRBD2
TGTGCCAGCAGCCGGGAACTAGTTTCCTACAATGAGCAGTTCTTC CASSRELVSYNEQFF many TRBJ2-1 TRBV14 NA
TGTGCCAGCAGCTCCGCATATCGGGGGGAGCAGTACTTC CASSSAYRGEQYF NA TRBJ2-7 TRBV9 NA